This record looks at one TCR beta chain sequence and its context. The antigen is not known. The junction differs from germline at one of its ends, possibly a read error. The PCR employed 60 Vbeta primers together with 13 Jbeta primers. TCRdb's table, derived via immunoSEQ multiplex PCR, lists solely in-frame clones and lacks some. Altogether approximately 70,000 clones are present, 74% being singletons, with the ten largest covering around 10%. This sample was taken from a study of cytomegalovirus exposure and HLA in healthy donors. Findings and limits, study-wide: A later analysis showed that HLA-associated TCR beta chains had undergone more clonal expansion than equally common others. The HLA-A and HLA-B alleles of most subjects were reportedly predicted accurately from TCR beta sequences. Data from an earlier analysis indicated that most TCR beta V segments were productive either about 87% or about 30% of the time. Sequencing probably produced one cluster of sequence variants that were highly shared.

Sequenced material: PBMCs. This clonotype was obtained from a woman aged 55-69 years in good health and CMV-seropositive.

CDR3 in amino acids: CAGRLQGGPNYGYTF. The CDR3 nucleotides read TGTGCCGGCAGATTACAGGGGGGCCCTAACTATGGCTACACCTTC. V and J are TRBV6-1 and TRBJ1-2; TRBD1 agrees at 8 bases. Germline values: CDR1 MNHNS, CDR2 SASEGT. This CDR3 has 15 amino acids.